These 11 T cell receptor beta chains originate from one sample sequenced in a study of blood T cell repertoires in COVID-19. Sequenced by immunoSEQ multiplex PCR; TCRdb stores in-frame clones only, minus some. Of approximately 350,000 clones listed, around 80% are singletons. Material for sequencing was peripheral blood. These receptor sequences come from a man aged 25 to 45 with active or convalescent COVID-19.

The chain employs TRBV5-6 and TRBJ1-1, with D unresolved. Per germline, CDR1 SGHDT and CDR2 YYEEEE. Trimming cost V 0 bases and J 3 bases, with 12 bases left between them. The CDR3 runs 15 residues. CDR3 sequence reads: CASSLEVRYDTEAFF. The CDR3 DNA is TGTGCCAGCAGCTTGGAAGTGAGGTATGACACTGAAGCTTTCTTT.

In its sample, this clone was seen once. The chain links TRBV6-4 to TRBJ1-1; D is unresolved. Germline V gene lookup returns CDR1 MRHNA and CDR2 SNTAGT. The V gene lost 7 bases and the J gene lost 8 bases, with 14 bases spanning the gap. This CDR3 has 12 amino acids. The CDR3 loop is CASKPGFPEAFF. The DNA for the CDR3 is TGTGCCAGCAAGCCGGGTTTCCCCGAAGCTTTCTTT.

The chain recombines TRBV5-1 with TRBJ2-1, with D possibly being TRBD1 (5 bases). Trimming pared 3 bases from V and 5 bases from J, leaving 12 bases between. The CDR3 loop spans 14 amino acids. Germline loops: CDR1 SGHRS, CDR2 YFSETQ. The CDR3 spells CASSWPGQDNEQFF. CDR3 in DNA: TGCGCCAGCAGCTGGCCCGGACAAGACAATGAGCAGTTCTTC.

The chain recombines TRBV5-1 with TRBJ2-6; possible D gene TRBD2, 5 bases. Trimming took off 4 bases at V and 3 bases at J, with 14 bases between the two ends. Germline V CDR1 and CDR2: SGHRS, YFSETQ. The CDR3 is 16 residues long. CDR3 sequence (DNA): TGCGCCAGCAGCCTAATAATGGCGGGTGGGGCCAACGTCCTGACTTTC. This encodes CASSLIMAGGANVLTF.

This clone was counted once. This chain joins TRBV6-5 and TRBJ1-1; no clear D. V dropped 8 bases and J dropped 1 base, with 11 bases sitting between them. The germline V gene has CDR1 MNHEY and CDR2 SVGAGI. The CDR3 consists of 13 residues. CDR3 amino acids: CASSPGGNTEAFF. The CDR3 nucleotides are TGTGCCAGCTCACCTGGAGGGAACACTGAAGCTTTCTTT.

This rearrangement joins TRBV30 to TRBJ1-2; the D gene is possibly TRBD1 (6 bases). Germline CDR1 GTSNPN, CDR2 SVGIG (reference sequence). V shed 0 bases and J shed 3 bases, with 11 bases lying between them. This CDR3 contains 14 residues. The CDR3 sequence: CAWSVGTHHYGYTF. CDR3 DNA: TGTGCCTGGAGTGTCGGGACACATCACTATGGCTACACCTTC.

V usage is TRBV19 and J usage is TRBJ1-2; D remains ambiguous. V lost 3 bases and J lost 2, with 13 bases in between. The CDR3 loop spans 15 amino acids. CDR1 and CDR2 (germline): LNHDA, SQIVND (reference sequence). CDR3 DNA: TGTGCCAGTAGTATTTTCCCAGACAAGAACTATGGCTACACCTTC. This encodes CASSIFPDKNYGYTF. Variable domain in full (rest from reference TRBV19 and TRBJ1-2): DGGITQSPKYLFRKEGQNVTLSCEQNLNHDAMYWYRQDPGQGLRLIYYSQIVNDFQKGDIAEGYSVSREKKESFPLTVTSAQKNPTAFYLCASSIFPDKNYGYTFGSGTRLTVV.

The gene calls are TRBV7-9 and TRBJ2-5, with D maybe TRBD1 (5 bases). The ends were cut back, 5 bases at V and 0 bases at J, with 13 bases in the middle. Germline values: CDR1 SEHNR, CDR2 FQNEAQ (reference sequence). The CDR3 covers 15 residues. The CDR3 bases are TGTGCCAGCAGCCCGACAGTGATGTACCAAGAGACCCAGTACTTC. It is translated as CASSPTVMYQETQYF.

The rearrangement uses TRBV19 and TRBJ2-2; the match to TRBD1 covers 9 bases. Germline-derived CDR1 and CDR2 are LNHDA and SQIVND (reference sequence). This CDR3 has 17 amino acids. V dropped 2 bases and J dropped 5; count of bases not matched to a gene: 9. The CDR3 is CASSIRGGQGRTGELFF. For the CDR3, the DNA is TGTGCCAGTAGTATAAGAGGGGGACAGGGTCGGACCGGGGAGCTGTTTTTT.

Details on this clone: Different DNA sequences within this sample yield the same CDR3. The chain has TRBV30 and TRBJ1-1; 7 bases are shared with TRBD1. V trimming: 3 bases; J trimming: 2 bases; junction bases outside the gene matches: 3. Looked up from germline, CDR1 is GTSNPN and CDR2 is SVGIG (reference sequence). This CDR3 is built from 13 residues. CDR3 sequence (DNA): TGTGCCTGGAGGGGGACAGTAAACACTGAAGCTTTCTTT. Its translation: CAWRGTVNTEAFF.

The chain combines TRBV23-1 with TRBJ1-1; possible D gene TRBD1, 6 bases. TRBV23-1 is identified as an open reading frame with a role that is uncertain. There are 15 residues in the CDR3. Between the trimmed V and J ends, which lost 6 bases and 3 bases, there was a span of 17 bases. The CDR3 sequence is CASSLRGARDTEAFF. CDR3 sequence (DNA): TGCGCCAGCAGCCTCCGGGGGGCGCGGGACACTGAAGCTTTCTTT.